Listed below are T cell receptor beta chains from one sample, sequenced in a study of beta chain features in type 1 diabetes. Data came from immunoSEQ multiplex PCR; TCRdb stores just in-frame clones and leaves some out. The sample holds around 100,000 clones, around 30% seen once. Material for sequencing was central memory CD4+ T cells from blood. The receptors were gathered from a woman younger than 35 with type 1 diabetes. CDR3s include the opening cysteine and the closing phenylalanine or tryptophan. The D gene is left open where the match is weak. For some rows the clone size is stated as once, few or many, or as a class when expanded; others skip it.

clone size: NA; V gene: TRBV20-1; D gene: NA; CDR3 protein: CSARQDIEAFF
clone size: NA; V gene: TRBV7-2; D gene: TRBD1; CDR3 protein: CASSSQGGLGF
clone size: NA; V gene: TRBV28; D gene: NA; CDR3 protein: CASSFGGNQGYEQYF
clone size: NA; V gene: TRBV10-3; D gene: TRBD2; CDR3 protein: CAISEGSLAGNNEQFF
clone size: NA; V gene: TRBV7-3; D gene: NA; CDR3 protein: CASSPRGGGTDTGELFF
clone size: NA; V gene: TRBV29-1; D gene: NA; CDR3 protein: CSVDRVQGGRGHTDTQYF
clone size: few; V gene: TRBV23-1; D gene: NA; CDR3 protein: CASRQKRDMTTSNQPQHF
clone size: NA; V gene: TRBV18; D gene: TRBD1; CDR3 protein: CASSPRGQGAEAGELFF
clone size: few; V gene: TRBV10-3; D gene: NA; CDR3 protein: CAISESGASQETQYF
clone size: NA; V gene: TRBV7-2; D gene: NA; CDR3 protein: CASSRQGYSYNEQFF
clone size: NA; V gene: TRBV19; D gene: NA; CDR3 protein: CASSASLMSGANVLTF
clone size: NA; V gene: TRBV11-2; D gene: TRBD1; CDR3 protein: CASSLEGWDRSSSYNEQFF
clone size: NA; V gene: TRBV6-1; D gene: TRBD1; CDR3 protein: CASSGWTGGQGYTF
clone size: NA; V gene: TRBV28; D gene: NA; CDR3 protein: CASSQDRNYGYTF
clone size: few; V gene: TRBV5-4; D gene: TRBD2; CDR3 protein: CASASPGTSARNEQFF
clone size: few; V gene: TRBV5-1; D gene: NA; CDR3 protein: CASSLGVSDEQYF
clone size: few; V gene: TRBV18; D gene: TRBD1; CDR3 protein: CASSPEGAAYNEQFF
clone size: NA; V gene: TRBV6-1; D gene: NA; CDR3 protein: CASSERLGAKDEQYF
clone size: NA; V gene: TRBV9; D gene: NA; CDR3 protein: CASSERVTSGNTIYF
clone size: few; V gene: TRBV7-2; D gene: TRBD2; CDR3 protein: CASSRIAGVENEQFF
clone size: few; V gene: TRBV30; D gene: NA; CDR3 protein: CAWSVRDNEQFF
clone size: NA; V gene: TRBV7-3; D gene: NA; CDR3 protein: CASSQGSGNQPQHF
clone size: NA; V gene: TRBV28; D gene: TRBD1; CDR3 protein: CASSGDRATYYGYTF
clone size: few; V gene: TRBV4-3; D gene: TRBD1; CDR3 protein: CASSQDGGGTYGYTF
clone size: NA; V gene: TRBV11-3; D gene: TRBD1; CDR3 protein: CASSPGTGAHHGYTF
clone size: NA; V gene: TRBV30; D gene: NA; CDR3 protein: CAWRGKQGRETQYF
clone size: NA; V gene: TRBV7-6; D gene: NA; CDR3 protein: CASSIPGKPSPLHF
clone size: NA; V gene: TRBV19; D gene: NA; CDR3 protein: CASSTTRGHIQEKLFF
clone size: few; V gene: TRBV5-1; D gene: TRBD2; CDR3 protein: CASSIGTSGNQETQYF
clone size: NA; V gene: TRBV6-5; D gene: NA; CDR3 protein: CASSYSMAGNQPQHF
clone size: NA; V gene: TRBV5-6; D gene: NA; CDR3 protein: CASSLLASKNTEAFF
clone size: NA; V gene: TRBV5-1; D gene: NA; CDR3 protein: CASSLAGEAGELFF
clone size: few; V gene: TRBV28; D gene: TRBD2; CDR3 protein: CASTPPAGGIRGQYF
clone size: NA; V gene: TRBV7-9; D gene: NA; CDR3 protein: CASSLAATDTQYF
clone size: few; V gene: TRBV5-1; D gene: TRBD2; CDR3 protein: CASSLERGGSGYNEQFF
clone size: NA; V gene: TRBV5-1; D gene: NA; CDR3 protein: CASSLGGAATNEKLFF
clone size: NA; V gene: TRBV18; D gene: NA; CDR3 protein: CASSPMGAGSTDTQYF
clone size: NA; V gene: TRBV7-2; D gene: TRBD2; CDR3 protein: CASSSRRFSGRRVTDTQYF
clone size: NA; V gene: TRBV9; D gene: TRBD2; CDR3 protein: CASSVDGRVHEQYF
clone size: NA; V gene: TRBV28; D gene: NA; CDR3 protein: CASGGGTGLNTEAFF
clone size: NA; V gene: TRBV5-1; D gene: NA; CDR3 protein: CASTEGVDTQYF
clone size: NA; V gene: TRBV28; D gene: TRBD1; CDR3 protein: CASSPTGTGVYEQFF
clone size: NA; V gene: TRBV18; D gene: TRBD1; CDR3 protein: CASSPGAGRTGTNTEAFF
clone size: NA; V gene: TRBV6-5; D gene: TRBD2; CDR3 protein: CASTRSGTVAQQYF
clone size: few; V gene: TRBV27; D gene: TRBD2; CDR3 protein: CASTSIAGGSYEQYF
clone size: few; V gene: TRBV7-2; D gene: TRBD2; CDR3 protein: CASSLVGGRVEQYF
clone size: few; V gene: TRBV21-1; D gene: NA; CDR3 protein: CASSKTDRGGNGETQYF
clone size: few; V gene: TRBV19; D gene: NA; CDR3 protein: CASSIEGGAPNTEAFF
clone size: few; V gene: TRBV7-9; D gene: TRBD1; CDR3 protein: CASSFTGGRTEAFF
clone size: many; V gene: TRBV29-1; D gene: NA; CDR3 protein: CSVEGGSEQFF
clone size: NA; V gene: TRBV5-1; D gene: TRBD1; CDR3 protein: CASSLGDRVPNEQFF